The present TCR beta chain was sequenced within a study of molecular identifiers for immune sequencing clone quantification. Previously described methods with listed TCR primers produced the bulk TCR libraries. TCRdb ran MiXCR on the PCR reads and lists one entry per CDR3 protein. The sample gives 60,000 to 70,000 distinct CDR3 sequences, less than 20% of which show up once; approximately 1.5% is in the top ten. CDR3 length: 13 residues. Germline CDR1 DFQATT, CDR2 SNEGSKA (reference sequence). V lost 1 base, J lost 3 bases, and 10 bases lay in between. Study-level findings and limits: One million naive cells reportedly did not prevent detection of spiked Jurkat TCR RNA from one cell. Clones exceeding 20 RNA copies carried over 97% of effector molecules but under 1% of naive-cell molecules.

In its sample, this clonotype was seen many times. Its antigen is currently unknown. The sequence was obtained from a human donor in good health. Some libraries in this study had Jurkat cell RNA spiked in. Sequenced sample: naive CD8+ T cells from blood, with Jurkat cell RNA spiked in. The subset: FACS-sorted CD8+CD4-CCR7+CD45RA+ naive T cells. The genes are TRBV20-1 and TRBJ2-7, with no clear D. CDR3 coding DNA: TGCAGTGCTAGAGTTATCGACGGCTACGAGCAGTACTTC. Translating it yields CSARVIDGYEQYF.